What follows are 8 T cell receptor beta chains derived from one specimen sequenced in a study of CD8+CD57+ T cells in acquired aplastic anemia. Patients picked for sequencing had shown CD8+CD57+ cell expansion detected by flow cytometry. Using genomic DNA as the template, TCR beta VDJ and CDR3 profiling was carried out. From the reads, TCRdb called clonotypes with MiXCR, one entry per CDR3 protein. The sample has just over 450,000 distinct CDR3 sequences; approximately 33% are singletons. Sequenced sample: sorted CD4+, CD8+, or CD8+CD57+ T cells (not recorded which) from PBMCs. These receptors all come from a human donor with aplastic anemia.

The chain couples TRBV20-1 to TRBJ2-5; 14 bases agree with TRBD2. The CDR3 is made up of 16 amino acids. The germline V gene has CDR1 DFQATT and CDR2 SNEGSKA (reference sequence). After removal of 6 bases from V and 2 bases from J, the junction contained 8 bases not matched to a gene. As DNA, the CDR3 is TGCAGTGCAACAGGACTAGCGGGGGGACGACAAGAGACCCAGTACTTC. Translating it yields CSATGLAGGRQETQYF.

V is TRBV20-1 and J is TRBJ2-1; 7 nucleotides agree with TRBD2. Germline loops: CDR1 DFQATT, CDR2 SNEGSKA (reference sequence). This CDR3 contains 14 residues. After removal of 5 bases from V and 3 bases from J, the junction contained 7 bases not matched to a gene. The CDR3 sequence is CSASVRTSYNEQFF. The CDR3 nucleotides are TGCAGTGCTTCCGTCCGGACTAGCTACAATGAGCAGTTCTTC.

This clonotype was observed at least ten times. The chain is built from TRBV20-1 and TRBJ2-1; D gene ambiguous. In germline, CDR1 is DFQATT, CDR2 SNEGSKA (reference sequence). The CDR3 sequence is 11 residues long. V lost 7 bases, J lost 10 bases, and 14 bases lay in between. CDR3 protein: CSVSDRTEQFF. In nucleotides, the CDR3 is TGCAGTGTAAGCGATCGCACGGAGCAGTTCTTC.

This clonotype has just one count. V and J are TRBV20-1 and TRBJ1-5; no firm D call. CDR1 and CDR2 from the germline V gene are DFQATT and SNEGSKA (reference sequence). The V gene lost 7 bases and the J gene lost 2 bases, with 9 bases spanning the gap. The length of the CDR3 is 12 residues. The CDR3 nucleotides are TGCAGTGTAGTGGTCGGCAATCAGCCCCAGCATTTT. Residues: CSVVVGNQPQHF.

This clonotype was found a few times. A single base separates this from a much larger clone, so it may be a read error. The V and J genes are TRBV7-3 and TRBJ2-4, with D perhaps matching TRBD2 (6 bases). Germline CDR1 and CDR2: SGHTA and FQGTGA. The CDR3 consists of 14 residues. Between the trimmed V and J ends, which lost 5 bases and 6 bases, there was a span of 14 bases. The CDR3 region is CASSSGGPGNIQYF. CDR3 nucleotides: TGTGCCAGCAGCAGCGGAGGGCCCGGAAACATTCAGTACTTC.

This clonotype was picked up many times. The V call is TRBV2, the J call TRBJ2-7, with a weak D call TRBD2 (5 bases). The V gene's germline CDR1 is SNHLY and CDR2 FYNNEI. Trimming pared 6 bases from V and 6 bases from J, leaving 21 bases between. The length of the CDR3 is 15 residues. CDR3 protein: CASRKRTDWGGEQYF. CDR3 nucleotides: TGTGCCAGCAGGAAACGTACGGACTGGGGTGGCGAGCAGTACTTC.

This clonotype occurred many times. The genes are TRBV7-2 and TRBJ1-6; 8 bases align to TRBD1. The V segment lost 4 bases and the J segment 5 bases; nucleotides outside the gene matches: 4. Germline V CDR1 and CDR2: SGHTA, FQGNSA. The CDR3 spans 15 residues. The CDR3 DNA sequence: TGTGCCAGCAGCTCGCAGGGACAGGATAATTCACCCCTCCACTTT. Amino acids: CASSSQGQDNSPLHF.

The table lists this clonotype with a few counts. It may be a read error: a sequence one base away is much more abundant. J is TRBJ2-3 and V is TRBV29-1; possible D gene TRBD1, 6 bases. The CDR3 has 14 amino acids. Germline V CDR1 and CDR2: SQVTM, ANQGSEA. CDR3 protein: CGVPGQLITDTQYF. In DNA, the CDR3 is TGCGGCGTTCCGGGACAACTAATCACAGATACGCAGTATTTT.